The source of this T cell receptor (beta chain) is a study of blood T cell repertoires in COVID-19. Study information: Samples representing acute and convalescent COVID-19 were sourced from the United States, Italy and Spain.

There are 16 residues in the CDR3. Germline V gene lookup returns CDR1 MRHNA and CDR2 SNTAGT. V was clipped by 4 bases and J by 9 bases, with 19 bases between them. Source study methods: Counts of nucleated cells, estimated from reference gene primer amplification, were obtained. Profiling relied on immunoSEQ multiplex PCR, and the TCRdb table lists in-frame clones only, not all of them. V, J and clone size are taken as reported in that table, and D and trimming were inferred from the DNA itself. The table lists roughly 120,000 clones, around 86% of them singletons. The source is a man in his 70s with acute or convalescent COVID-19. The sequenced sample consisted of peripheral blood. J is TRBJ1-6 and V is TRBV6-4, with unresolved D. CDR3 amino acids: CASSAFSRYEASPLHF. CDR3 nucleotide sequence: TGTGCCAGCAGTGCCTTTTCGAGGTACGAGGCTTCACCCCTCCACTTT.